Sequencing of this TCR beta chain was carried out in a study of cytomegalovirus exposure and HLA in healthy donors listed by TCRdb under 2017. In terms of the full investigation: An earlier analysis of 587 of the donors reported 250 to 350 Gb of sequence data and roughly 120 million unique TCR beta sequences obtained from about 179 million T cells. About 300 gigabases of sequencing data and tens of millions of unique TCR sequences were included in an early release covering roughly 700 HLA-typed donors. Among the roughly 430 genotyped donors, around 79% belonged to the genetic ancestry cluster associated with self-reported Caucasian donors. The study was designed to test whether signatures of past pathogen exposure could be identified by cataloging public T cell receptors. The T cell repertoires of 666 subjects were profiled by immunosequencing and related to cytomegalovirus serostatus. In addition to the first cohort of hundreds of subjects, a separate validation cohort of 130 or so different subjects was used. High-throughput TCR immunosequencing, statistical association of individual TCRs with disease status, and machine learning were combined to predict cytomegalovirus infection status. A later analysis re-analyzed previously published TCR beta repertoires from 500 to 700 donors and added high-resolution HLA genotyping to study TCR occurrence patterns. Rather than drawing on any new phenotypic data, the later analysis identified candidate immune exposures from TCR beta sequences and the way those sequences occurred across donors. An earlier analysis of fewer than 700 of the donors applied high-throughput TCR beta sequencing to assess whether each TCR beta V gene segment acted as functional or pseudogenic. Donor age, sex, ethnicity and CMV serostatus were compiled together with the repertoire data. A later genetic analysis took genome-wide SNP genotypes for about three fifths of the 666 donors and used that subset as a discovery cohort. All discovery cohort repertoires had been generated using a single sequencing platform. HLA typing covered class I and class II loci at four-digit resolution. Typing coverage varied by locus: about 629-630 donors for A, B, C, DRB1 and DQB1; approximately 500 for DQA1; approximately 570 for DPA1; approximately 490 for DPB1. Several DR-DQ haplotypes were treated as single units for association and clustering because of strong linkage in the cohort. On average, 235,054 unique TCR beta nucleotide sequences were sequenced per donor among about 400 genotyped donors of the cohort, with 15% to 20% of those sequences being non-productive. On the study overall, not on this receptor specifically: In a later genetic analysis, a missense DCLRE1C variant was associated with V-gene and J-gene trimming of TCR beta chains, and the association was replicated in an independent cohort. This cohort had only TCR beta chains sequenced, and the lack of alpha or paired-chain data limited which features could be detected. The classifier was reported to diagnose cytomegalovirus status with high specificity and sensitivity in both the original cohort and the validation cohort. Roughly uniform sequencing depth across donors was assumed in presence/absence analyses, although this assumption may not hold. In vitro tests confirmed that a few of the cytomegalovirus-associated TCR beta chains recognize cytomegalovirus antigens. Because counts were too low, approximately 18 rarely observed V segments, including chromosome 9 orphons, were excluded from the earlier analysis of several hundred of the donors. A later analysis found that TCR association rates varied across HLA loci, with DRB1 alleles showing the most associated TCRs and HLA-C alleles the fewest. Assigning TCR associations to individual alleles was difficult when HLA alleles, especially DR and DQ, strongly co-occurred. A cluster of highly shared sequence variants was judged likely to represent a technical artifact of the sequencing pipeline. A further reported finding was that TCR beta sequences accurately predicted the HLA-A and HLA-B alleles for most subjects in the first cohort. A later analysis reported that several top co-occurrence clusters appeared linked to parvovirus B19, influenza, CMV and Epstein-Barr virus. For the cohort, immune exposure information was limited to CMV serostatus. According to a later analysis, most CMV-associated TCR beta chains appeared to be HLA-restricted, and the HLA associations seemed to be driven largely by CMV exposure. A later analysis associated about 17,000 TCR beta sequences with specific HLA alleles at a false discovery rate of 0.05. In a later analysis, HLA-associated TCR beta chains showed more clonal expansion and lower generation probabilities than non-associated chains that were equally common. Compared with the roughly 700-donor mean, donors in an Asian-associated ancestry cluster had fewer N-insertions in productive TCRs, according to a later genetic analysis. Across donors, most TCR sequences were observed very rarely, whereas some public TCRs were present in many individuals. The authors suggested that the approach could potentially be extended to other disease states and immunological phenotypes. Because HLA typing was missing for some donors at each locus, association tests included only the typed subset. Some IMGT-functional V segments, including TRBV6-2 and TRBV6-3, could not be distinguished by the 87-base-pair reads and were therefore excluded. The study listed around 160 TCR beta chains as associated with cytomegalovirus. Correlated functional status among segregating V segments might reflect linkage disequilibrium, but an unknown experimental factor could not be ruled out. In an earlier analysis of 450 to 750 of the donors, most TCR beta V segments appeared in productive rearrangements about 87% or about 30% of the time, broadly matching IMGT annotations.

Library method: the immunoSEQ multiplex PCR assay. The multiplex PCR relied on a mix of 60 forward primers for TCR Vbeta segments and 13 reverse primers for TCR Jbeta segments. A multiplex PCR assay on genomic DNA amplified the CDR3 region of rearranged TCR beta genes. The Illumina HiSeq System was used to sequence the amplified TCR beta libraries as 87-base-pair reads. The paper's processing steps were these. A later analysis counted around 72 million unique TCR beta chains across the approximately 700 repertoires, and 9.5 million to 11 million of these chains were shared by at least two donors. To remove PCR and sequencing errors, raw reads were error-corrected and collapsed into unique sequences using a nearest-neighbor algorithm that merged closely related sequences. CDR3 sequences were aligned to IMGT reference sequences to assign V, D and J gene segments. For a sequence to be retained, a match of at least six nucleotides to both a V gene segment and a J gene segment was required. Rearrangements were called productive when the CDR3 lacked stop codons and stayed in frame with V and J; all others were non-productive. Following IMGT convention, CDR3 was defined as the stretch from the second conserved V-encoded cysteine up to the conserved J-encoded phenylalanine. The earlier analysis of 550 to 650 of the donors excluded any sequence lacking an unambiguous match to a single V gene segment. An earlier analysis of over 450 of the donors classified V segments as functional when productive rearrangements were above 56.7% and as segregating when the standard deviation between donors was above 5%. To diagnose cytomegalovirus status from the catalog of TCR beta chain sequences, a statistical classification framework was built. A later analysis assigned V and J genes by comparing TCR nucleotide sequences with IMGT/GENE-DB human TR gene sequences. In a later analysis, CDR3 sequences and most-parsimonious VDJ recombination scenarios were assigned using the TCRdist pipeline. In a later analysis, every TCR beta chain was defined by the combination of its CDR3 amino acid sequence and its V-gene family, and reads without a unique V-gene family were dropped. To address suspected cross-contamination and a sequencing artifact, a later analysis removed over 500 highly shared, low-generation-probability nucleotide sequences. A later analysis calculated a clonal expansion index for each public chain from normalized within-repertoire ranks of inferred template counts. A later analysis computed generation probabilities with a VDJ recombination model fitted to out-of-frame rearrangements, and checked the results against IGoR. In a later analysis, hypergeometric tests were used to score TCR-TCR, TCR-HLA and TCR-CMV co-occurrence, with a repertoire-size bias correction applied to TCR pairs. To estimate false discovery rates, a later analysis permuted the HLA or CMV assignments 20 times. In a later analysis, co-occurring TCRs were grouped using DBSCAN, with TCRdist sequence similarity added in when clustering inside HLA-allele-positive subsets. Repertoires with fewer than 30,000 or more than 120,000 public chains, plus five repertoires with anomalous nucleotide sharing, were excluded from co-occurrence clustering. In its TCRdb copy, this immuneACCESS table keeps in-frame sequences only and misses some clones. Where compared with another copy, unresolved V genes explain less than half of these, and the others have no known cause. The V and J calls and clone size are taken from that table; D and trimming were inferred from the DNA. The sample includes roughly 180,000 clones, with roughly 80% observed a single time. The ten largest clones add up to approximately 2.4% of the sample.

Inclusive of the bounding cysteine and phenylalanine, the CDR3 is 14 residues long. The read is trimmed to its CDR3 DNA, 42 bases read in frame from base 1. Taken from the germline V gene (reference sequence), the CDR1 and CDR2 loops are SEHNR and FQNEAQ. Deletion took 4 bases off V and 2 bases off J, with a span of 12 bases between the germline ends. In total, roughly 710 healthy bone marrow donors made up the cohort. At the time of sampling, every cohort member was nominally healthy, though immune exposures that went unrecorded were likely present. The donor tested CMV seronegative and was one of the 352 seronegative cohort members. Each donor provided a peripheral blood sample, and peripheral blood mononuclear cells were used for TCR beta sequencing. Genomic DNA extraction from the blood cell samples was performed with the Qiagen DNeasy Blood Extraction Kit. Points on this clone: The specificity of this receptor is unknown. It has no much larger one-base neighbor in the sample; base qualities were not kept.

Material: PBMCs. The source of this sequence is a male donor in good health and CMV-seronegative. The rearranged chain carries TRBV7-9 and TRBJ2-7; the D gene is not confidently resolved. The bases read TGTGCCAGCAGCTCTCCGGAGAAGCCCTACGAGCAGTACTTC. Translation gives CASSSPEKPYEQYF.